These 17 T cell receptor beta chains originate from one sample sequenced in a study of shared clonotypes between healthy human individuals. Assay used: immunoSEQ multiplex PCR; TCRdb lists only in-frame clones, some missing. The sample includes about 2 million clones, about 94% seen only once; the top ten take 1% to 1.5%. Naive CD8 cells comprised CD45RO-negative, CCR7-positively selected cells, excluding terminally differentiated effector memory CD45RA+ cells. The sample was naive CD8+ T cells sorted from blood. Receptors originate from a man in his late teens or twenties in good health.

The chain recombines TRBV12-5 with TRBJ2-4; 15 bases align to TRBD2. V shed 7 bases, J shed 1 base, and the junction held 11 bases outside the gene matches. Germline-derived CDR1 and CDR2 are LGHNT and FRNRAP. There are 19 residues in the CDR3. The CDR3 reads CASATGLAGGGVAKNIQYF. CDR3 coding DNA: TGTGCTAGTGCCACTGGACTAGCGGGAGGGGGGGTGGCCAAAAACATTCAGTACTTC.

J is TRBJ2-5 and V is TRBV28; TRBD2 matches 9 bases. V was pared by 4 bases and J by 3 bases, with 3 bases of the junction left unmatched. This CDR3 has 14 residues. CDR1 and CDR2 from the germline V gene are MDHEN and SYDVKM. In DNA, the CDR3 is TGTGCCAGCAGTTCGCGGGGGGGGAAAGAGACCCAGTACTTC. As protein: CASSSRGGKETQYF.

The rearrangement links TRBV5-6 to TRBJ2-1, with TRBD2 identical over 7 bases. Unmatched junction bases numbered 2, after V lost 4 bases and J lost 10 bases. CDR1 and CDR2 from the germline V gene are SGHDT and YYEEEE. This CDR3 has 11 amino acids. The CDR3 DNA sequence: TGTGCCAGCAGCACTAGCGTGGAGCAGTTCTTC. Translated: CASSTSVEQFF.

This chain uses TRBV30 with TRBJ2-1; D not resolved. The CDR3 has 13 amino acids. The germline V gene has CDR1 GTSNPN and CDR2 SVGIG (reference sequence). V lost 4 bases and J lost 3, with 10 bases in between. Here the CDR3 DNA reads TGTGCCTGGACTAGTGCTCACTACAATGAGCAGTTCTTC. It is translated as CAWTSAHYNEQFF.

The chain links TRBV6-5 to TRBJ2-7; the D gene is possibly TRBD1 (5 bases). Trimming stripped 7 bases from V and 7 bases from J, with 11 bases between. The CDR3 totals 11 residues. Germline lookup yields CDR1 MNHEY and CDR2 SVGAGI. The CDR3 DNA is TGTGCCAGCACCCAGGGTAAAGAGCAGTACTTC. It yields the protein CASTQGKEQYF.

V and J are TRBV7-9 and TRBJ1-6, with TRBD1 matching over 11 bases. V gave up 5 bases and J gave up 8 bases; unmatched junction bases: 5. CDR3 length: 15 amino acids. The V gene's germline CDR1 is SEHNR and CDR2 FQNEAQ (reference sequence). CDR3 amino acids: CASSHAGQGDSPLHF. In DNA, the CDR3 is TGTGCCAGCAGCCACGCGGGACAGGGGGATTCACCCCTCCACTTT.

This sequence joins TRBV28 and TRBJ2-7; TRBD2 agrees at 7 bases. The J segment lost 0 bases and the V segment lost 5 bases, leaving 4 bases of the junction unmatched. Germline assignment: CDR1 MDHEN and CDR2 SYDVKM. The CDR3 spans 14 residues. The CDR3 region is CASSRTSPSYEQYF. The CDR3 DNA reads TGTGCCAGCAGTCGGACTAGTCCCTCCTACGAGCAGTACTTC.

V and J are TRBV9 and TRBJ2-7; D not resolved. Trimming removed 5 bases from V and 0 bases from J, with 6 bases in between. Germline CDR1 SGDLS, CDR2 YYNGEE. The CDR3 covers 12 residues. CDR3 sequence: CASSLNSYEQYF. In DNA, the CDR3 is TGTGCCAGCAGTTTAAACTCCTACGAGCAGTACTTC.

V gene TRBV28 combines with J gene TRBJ1-1, with 10 bases matching TRBD1. CDR1 and CDR2 (germline): MDHEN, SYDVKM. CDR3 length: 16 amino acids. V was pared by 6 bases and J by 3 bases, with 10 bases of the junction left unmatched. CDR3 sequence reads: CASSQGQGESYTEAFF. The DNA for the CDR3 is TGTGCCAGCAGCCAAGGACAGGGGGAAAGTTACACTGAAGCTTTCTTT.

The chain recombines TRBV5-6 with TRBJ1-2; 8 bases match TRBD1. The V gene end was trimmed by 4 bases and the J gene end by 4 bases; junction bases not matched to a gene: 12. Germline assignment: CDR1 SGHDT and CDR2 YYEEEE. This CDR3 is built from 16 residues. The CDR3 sequence: CASSPRWQGASYGYTF. DNA of the CDR3: TGTGCCAGCAGCCCCCGATGGCAGGGGGCGAGCTATGGCTACACCTTC.

This clone was seen only once. The same CDR3 also results from other DNA sequences found in this sample. This chain connects TRBV6-5 to TRBJ2-3; 11 positions match TRBD2. With V trimmed by 6 bases and J by 2 bases, 4 bases remained unmatched. The CDR3 totals 15 residues. Germline CDR1 MNHEY, CDR2 SVGAGI. CDR3 nucleotide sequence: TGTGCCAGCAGCCCACTAGCGGGAGTCACAGATACGCAGTATTTT. It is translated as CASSPLAGVTDTQYF.

The rearrangement uses TRBV4-1 and TRBJ2-1; TRBD1 aligns across 9 bases. Germline CDR1 is MGHRA and CDR2 is YSYEKL. CDR3 length: 16 residues. V lost 4 bases and J lost 15; bases outside the gene matches: 19. The CDR3 loop reads CASSPSTGTGTFLLFF. In nucleotides, the CDR3 is TGCGCCAGCAGCCCATCAACCGGGACAGGGACCTTTTTACTGTTCTTC.

The genes are TRBV2 and TRBJ1-4, with D possibly TRBD1 on 5 matching bases. Germline lookup yields CDR1 SNHLY and CDR2 FYNNEI. CDR3 size: 15 residues. V was cut by 7 bases and J by 0 bases, with 12 bases left in between. The CDR3 DNA sequence: TGTGCCAGCACCCGGGACGCAGCAACTAATGAAAAACTGTTTTTT. This encodes CASTRDAATNEKLFF.

This clone was seen more than once but under ten times. The chain is built from TRBV28 and TRBJ1-5; D is undetermined. CDR1 is MDHEN, CDR2 SYDVKM, per germline. This CDR3 has 13 residues. Trimming shortened V by 5 bases and J by 7 bases, and 12 bases separated the two germline ends. The CDR3, as DNA: TGTGCCAGCAGTCCTTCGACCCACCAGCCCCAGCATTTT. It translates to CASSPSTHQPQHF.

The rearrangement joins TRBV7-9 to TRBJ2-7; D is perhaps TRBD1 or TRBD2 (6 bases each). The V end lost 5 bases, the J end lost 1 base, and 21 bases lay between the germline ends. The germline V gene has CDR1 SEHNR and CDR2 FQNEAQ (reference sequence). This CDR3 contains 17 residues. The CDR3 loop reads CASSVPLRGPLSYEQYF. CDR3 in DNA: TGTGCCAGCAGCGTACCCCTCCGGGGGCCTTTATCCTACGAGCAGTACTTC.

The gene calls are TRBV7-9 and TRBJ2-1; either TRBD1 or TRBD2 may supply D (5 bases each). Germline CDR1 SEHNR, CDR2 FQNEAQ (reference sequence). Trimming took off 4 bases at V and 6 bases at J, with 19 bases between the two ends. The CDR3 sequence is 16 residues long. The CDR3 reads CASSSLPGPGFNEQFF. The CDR3 bases are TGTGCCAGCAGCTCACTCCCGGGACCCGGGTTCAATGAGCAGTTCTTC.

The V gene is TRBV19, the J gene TRBJ1-2; 7 nucleotides align to TRBD1. The CDR3 is made up of 15 amino acids. J lost 2 bases, V lost 3 bases, and 6 bases had no gene match. Looked up from germline, CDR1 is LNHDA and CDR2 is SQIVND (reference sequence). The CDR3 spells CASSIPGTVNYGYTF. In DNA form, the CDR3 reads TGTGCCAGTAGTATCCCCGGGACAGTAAACTATGGCTACACCTTC.